The rows below give T cell receptor beta chains drawn from one sample of a study of blood T cell repertoires in COVID-19. Sequencing was performed with immunoSEQ multiplex PCR; in TCRdb, only in-frame clones are kept and a portion is missing. The table has 310,000 or so clones, roughly 86% seen once. Sequencing was done on a sample of peripheral blood. All receptors derive from a woman aged 25 to 39 who had recovered from COVID-19. CDR3s leave out the opening cysteine and the closing phenylalanine or tryptophan.

j_call v_call cdr3_aa
TRBJ2-7 TRBV20-1 SAIDSSFYSYEQY
TRBJ1-4 TRBV12-3/TRBV12-4 ASSLSGEKLF
TRBJ2-2 TRBV19 ASSSWTGLGGELF
TRBJ2-7 TRBV6-5 ASSYSTGGAEQY
TRBJ1-2 TRBV19 ASIGQGENYGYT
TRBJ1-6 TRBV6-6 ASSWVTMGSPLH
TRBJ1-2 TRBV28 ASSLIGGFLDGYT
TRBJ1-2 TRBV28 ASSPATAGYT
TRBJ2-7 TRBV5-6 ASSLVLRGEQY
TRBJ2-7 TRBV12-3/TRBV12-4 ASTDRADEQY
TRBJ2-7 TRBV5-1 ASSPGTGIYEQY
TRBJ1-1 TRBV15 ATSRDSQGARRGTEAF
TRBJ1-2 TRBV18 ASSPSQGESRGYT
TRBJ1-3 TRBV5-7 ASSLIQFNSGNTIY
TRBJ2-7 TRBV4-2 ASSQGSGDKYEQY
TRBJ2-5 TRBV5-1 ASSYRDFLQETQY
TRBJ1-1 TRBV3-1/TRBV3-2 ASSQDLDRFEAF
TRBJ1-4 TRBV5-4 ASSPGTGDEKLF
TRBJ2-7 TRBV11-2 ASSLGTGSEQY
TRBJ2-1 TRBV7-9 ASSPSSGSSYNEQF
TRBJ2-2 TRBV5-1 ASSLPPGTASPNTGELF
TRBJ2-7 TRBV7-8 ASSLGDSSYEQY
TRBJ1-5 TRBV28 ASLQEGRKINQPQH
TRBJ1-1 TRBV2 ASIAQFMNTEAF
TRBJ2-2 TRBV5-1 ASSLEGQGTGELF
TRBJ2-7 TRBV27 ASRLISGGALHEQY
TRBJ1-6 TRBV3-1/TRBV3-2 ASSQSRVSPLH
TRBJ2-5 TRBV2 ASSDQETQY
TRBJ2-1 TRBV4-3 ASSPQGWSYNEQF
TRBJ2-7 TRBV19 ASSIGSGSALTSYEQY
TRBJ1-6 TRBV3-1/TRBV3-2 ASSPGHRGAGLH
TRBJ2-1 TRBV2 ASSELENEQF
TRBJ1-2 TRBV2 ASSKGGRASMSYT
TRBJ1-1 TRBV6-1 ASSEERGSKAF
TRBJ2-5 TRBV27 ASSKRDPVETQY
TRBJ1-1 TRBV14 ASSLTLFFGTEAF